Described below is a single T cell receptor beta chain sequence and its context. CDR1 and CDR2 from the germline V gene are SGHRS and YFSETQ. CDR3 length: 16 amino acids. The V end lost 5 bases, the J end lost 2 bases, and 16 bases lay between the germline ends. TCRdb re-called the RT-PCR reads with MiXCR, one entry per CDR3 protein. The sample carries about 700,000 distinct CDR3 sequences, about 14% recorded once. The origin of this receptor is a female donor in good health, serving as a healthy control. Specimen: memory CD4+ T cells from blood. The chain is built from TRBV5-1 and TRBJ2-2; either TRBD1 or TRBD2 may fit D (5 bases each). CDR3 DNA sequence: TGCGCCAGCAGTGGGACCTGGAGCGGAAACACCGGGGAGCTGTTTTTT. Translating it yields CASSGTWSGNTGELFF.